This T cell receptor (beta chain) was retrieved from a study of identical twins. There were only healthy Caucasians among the donors. This clonotype was seen a handful of times. Template switching (which added a universal primer site) was used, and cDNA carried unique molecular identifiers. MiXCR, run by TCRdb on the 5' RACE reads, gives a single entry per CDR3 protein. The sample yields 400,000 to 650,000 distinct CDR3 sequences, 22% seen once. V lost 2 bases to trimming and J lost 4 bases; unmatched junction nucleotides: 4. This CDR3 spans 14 amino acids. Germline CDR1 LNHNV, CDR2 YYDKDF (reference sequence). These data also featured in a second study, about T cells expressing NK-cell markers. This second study notes: Beta-chain profiling covered CD3+CD56+NKG2C+, CD3+CD56+NKG2C- and CD3+CD56-NKG2C+ sorted subsets.

The source is a woman between 18 and 30 years old in good health. The rearrangement joins TRBV15 to TRBJ2-7; TRBD1 agrees at 8 bases. The sample consisted of CD4+ T cells sorted from blood. As DNA, the CDR3 is TGTGCCACCAGCAGATCAGGGGGCAGTTACGAGCAGTACTTC. Encoded protein: CATSRSGGSYEQYF.